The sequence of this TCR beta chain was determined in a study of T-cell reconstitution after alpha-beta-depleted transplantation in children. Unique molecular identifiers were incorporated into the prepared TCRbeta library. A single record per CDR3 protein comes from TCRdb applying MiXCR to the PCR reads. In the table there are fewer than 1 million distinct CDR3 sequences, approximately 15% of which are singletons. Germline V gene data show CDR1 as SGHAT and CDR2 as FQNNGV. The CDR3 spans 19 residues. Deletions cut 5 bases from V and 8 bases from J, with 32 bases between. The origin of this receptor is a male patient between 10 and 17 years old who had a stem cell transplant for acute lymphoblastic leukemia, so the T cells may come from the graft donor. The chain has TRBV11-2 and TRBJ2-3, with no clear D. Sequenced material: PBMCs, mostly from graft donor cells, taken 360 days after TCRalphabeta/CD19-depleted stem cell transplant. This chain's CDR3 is CASSRPQYGRPFSLGTQYF. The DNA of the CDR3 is TGTGCCAGCAGCCGACCCCAGTATGGGCGGCCTTTCAGCCTCGGTACGCAGTATTTT.